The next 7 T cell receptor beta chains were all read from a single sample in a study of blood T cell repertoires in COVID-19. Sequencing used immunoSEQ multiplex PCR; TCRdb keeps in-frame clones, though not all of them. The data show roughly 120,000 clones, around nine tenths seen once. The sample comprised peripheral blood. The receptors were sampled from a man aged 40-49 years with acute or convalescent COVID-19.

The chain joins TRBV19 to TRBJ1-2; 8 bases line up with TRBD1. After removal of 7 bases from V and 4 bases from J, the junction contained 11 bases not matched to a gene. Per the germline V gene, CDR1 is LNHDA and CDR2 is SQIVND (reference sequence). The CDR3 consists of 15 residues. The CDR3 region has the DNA TGTGCCAGTAACCTACCGGGACAGGCACGCTATGGCTACACCTTC. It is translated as CASNLPGQARYGYTF.

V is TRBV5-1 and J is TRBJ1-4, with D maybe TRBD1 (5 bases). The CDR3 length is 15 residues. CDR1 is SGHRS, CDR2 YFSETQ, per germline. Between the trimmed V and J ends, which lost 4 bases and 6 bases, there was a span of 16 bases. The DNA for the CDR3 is TGCGCCAGCAGCCCGGGAGGGACTGATGATGAAAAACTGTTTTTT. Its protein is CASSPGGTDDEKLFF.

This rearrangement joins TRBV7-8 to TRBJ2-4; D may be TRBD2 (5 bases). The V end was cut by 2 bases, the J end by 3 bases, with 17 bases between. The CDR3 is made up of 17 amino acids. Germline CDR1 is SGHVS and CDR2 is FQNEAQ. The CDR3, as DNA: TGTGCCAGCAGCTTACCCGCTCGGGGAGAAGTCAAAAACATTCAGTACTTC. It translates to CASSLPARGEVKNIQYF.

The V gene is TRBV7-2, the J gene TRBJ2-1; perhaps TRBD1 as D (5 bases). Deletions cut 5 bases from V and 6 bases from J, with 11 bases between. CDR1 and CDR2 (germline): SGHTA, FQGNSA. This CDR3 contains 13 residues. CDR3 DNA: TGTGCCAGCAGCGTCGGACAACTCAATGAGCAGTTCTTC. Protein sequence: CASSVGQLNEQFF.

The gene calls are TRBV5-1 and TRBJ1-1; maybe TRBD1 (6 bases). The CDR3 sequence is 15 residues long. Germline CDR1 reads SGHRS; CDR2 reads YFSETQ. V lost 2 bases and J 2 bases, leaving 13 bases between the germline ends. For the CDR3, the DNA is TGCGCCAGCAGCTTAAACAGGGATGGAAACACTGAAGCTTTCTTT. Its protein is CASSLNRDGNTEAFF.

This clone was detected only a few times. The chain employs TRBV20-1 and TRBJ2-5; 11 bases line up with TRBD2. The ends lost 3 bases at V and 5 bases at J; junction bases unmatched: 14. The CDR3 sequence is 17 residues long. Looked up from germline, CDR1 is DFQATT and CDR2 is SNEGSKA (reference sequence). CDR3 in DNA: TGCAGTGCTAGTCGGCTAGCGGGAGGATCGACCGGGGAGACCCAGTACTTC. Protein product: CSASRLAGGSTGETQYF.

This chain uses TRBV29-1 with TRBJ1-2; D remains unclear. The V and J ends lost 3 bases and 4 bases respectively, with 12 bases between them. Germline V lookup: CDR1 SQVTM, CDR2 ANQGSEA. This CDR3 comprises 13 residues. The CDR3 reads CSVDLQSGYGYTF. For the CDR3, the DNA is TGCAGCGTTGACCTCCAGTCGGGCTATGGCTACACCTTC.